This record concerns one T cell receptor (beta chain) sequence. It has no known antigen specificity. Within one base of it there is no much larger clone, and no base qualities were kept. V ends up 4 bases short and J 5 bases short, with an unmatched junction base count of 10. The CDR3 measures 16 amino acids from cysteine to phenylalanine. Only the CDR3 portion is preserved as DNA: 48 bases, with reading frame beginning at the first base. CDR1 and CDR2 (MNHEY, SMNVEV) derive from the germline V gene (reference sequence). This entry comes from a study of blood T cell repertoires in COVID-19 (dated by TCRdb to the early 2020s). Study-wide context: Recovered participants in ImmuneRACE Cohort 3 were defined by two consecutive negative NP/OP PCR tests, clearance by a healthcare professional, or resolution of symptoms. The material from the prospective study consisted of cDNA or gDNA derived from T cells, B-cell-depleted T cells, or PBMCs. HLA class I and class II types, where available, came from metadata supplied by the sample provider rather than from assay-based typing. Samples covering the acute and convalescent phases of COVID-19 were provided by collaborators in the United States, Italy and Spain. The samples were drawn from two sources: the first 160 participants of the ongoing ImmuneRACE study, and 1,254 subjects contributed by 6 global collaborators. Subjects who had been exposed to COVID-19, were actively infected with it, or had recovered from it provided the deeply sampled blood TCRbeta repertoires that made up the dataset. Sample metadata almost always included a de-identified subject ID, COVID-19 status, age in years and sex. The repertoires were released in a freely available public database meant as a resource for research on the immune response to SARS-CoV-2.

TCRbeta CDR3 regions were amplified from genomic DNA using the immunoSEQ Assay, a bias-controlled multiplex PCR. Per the authors' processing: The number of nucleated cells in each sample was estimated from the amplification of reference gene primers within the assay. Sequence reads were collapsed and filtered to measure the absolute abundance of every unique TCRbeta CDR3 rearrangement. Productive Simpson clonality was computed per sample as the square root of Simpson's diversity index over productive rearrangements. Sourced from immuneACCESS, this table was stored by TCRdb with only in-frame sequences that have V and J called. A share of the clones is absent; for the studies checked, an unresolved V gene accounts for under half, and the remainder has no known explanation. Clone size and V and J calls were adopted from that table, with D and trimming inferred from the DNA. The sample records about 140,000 clones, about 87% of which are singletons. Approximately 4% of the sample goes to the ten largest clones.

What the authors observed across the whole study: The amount of clinical and demographic metadata varied by source and participant and was provided uncurated.

In the prospective study, participants were roughly 18 to 100 years old, resided in about two dozen geographic areas of the United States, and were enrolled through a virtual design. In the prospective study, participants were assigned to cohorts based on the clinical history participants reported in a screening survey and a study questionnaire. Each participant in the prospective study had whole blood, serum and a nasopharyngeal or oropharyngeal swab collected by mobile phlebotomists. Over a roughly two-month period, participants in the prospective study had the option of providing additional blood draws and questionnaires. Before DNA extraction, blood samples from the prospective study were shipped at room temperature or frozen.

This TCR was recovered from a man aged 45-65 years in a cohort exposed to, infected with or recovered from COVID-19 (not recorded which). Sequenced material: PBMCs or T cells enriched from blood (not recorded which). Rearrangement joined TRBV27 to TRBJ2-1; TRBD2 aligns with 8 central bases. The bases are TGTGCCAGCAGTTCCCCCCGGGAGCGGGGGAACAATGAGCAGTTCTTC. Its protein reads: CASSSPRERGNNEQFF.